This T cell receptor (beta chain) emerged from a study of blood T cell repertoires in COVID-19. Turning to the study itself: Acute and convalescent COVID-19 samples came from the United States, Italy and Spain. From T cells, B-cell-depleted T cells, or PBMCs came the material, which was cDNA or gDNA.

The CDR3 contains 16 residues. V was cut by 4 bases and J by 0 bases, with 14 bases left in between. CDR1 is MNHNS, CDR2 SASEGT, per germline. As originally analysed: Estimation of nucleated cell counts relied on the amplification of reference gene primers. TCRdb's copy holds only in-frame clones and misses some; the assay was immunoSEQ multiplex PCR. Clone size and V and J calls were adopted from that table, with D and trimming inferred from the DNA. The table includes 130,000 to 150,000 clones, around 86% detected once. The receptor comes from a man aged 45-65 years who had recovered from COVID-19. The chain recombines TRBV6-1 with TRBJ2-3; D unclear. Material: peripheral blood. CDR3 DNA sequence: TGTGCCAGCAGTGTCTCGATAAGACTGAGCACAGATACGCAGTATTTT. Its protein is CASSVSIRLSTDTQYF.